The following is a T cell receptor (beta chain) sequence with its context. Its antigen is currently not known. Base qualities are not recorded, but no much larger clone differs from it by a single base. A case-control design nested within a healthcare worker cohort in London, UK, was used, with weekly nasopharyngeal swab PCR tests and blood sampling performed. Between 23 and 31 March 2020, the week of the UK lockdown, healthcare workers were enrolled and then followed up weekly for as long as 16 weeks. The sample originates from a study of early T cells in non-severe SARS-CoV-2 infection (dated by TCRdb to 2020 to 2022). For context, the study as a whole: TCR sequencing used bulk RNA from unsorted whole blood, so alpha and beta chains could not be paired.

Broad study findings and their caveats: VDJdb matching was skewed toward anti-spike CD8 responses, so virus-specific expansions were likely underestimated and private and CD4 specificities were missed.

From the germline V gene (reference sequence), CDR1 is DFQATT and CDR2 is SNEGSKA. The CDR3, from cysteine to phenylalanine, totals 14 residues. Solely the CDR3 DNA is kept, with 42 bases framed from the first base. V loses 0 bases of germline sequence and J loses 2 bases, and the interval between the two ends is 10 bases. The library was prepared using 5' RACE. These reads were obtained on a NextSeq 500. Unique molecular identifiers were attached to individual cDNA molecules in the TCR library protocol so that sequencing error and PCR bias could be corrected. Both TCR alpha and beta chains were sequenced, and tight co-correlation was observed between alpha and beta sequence abundances in each sample. Per the source publication's procedure: Decombinator V4 was used to perform V gene, J gene and CDR3 annotation of TCR sequences. TCRs were defined as expanded if a significant change between any two time points was detected under a Poisson model with p below 0.0001. TCR abundances were normalised to the total number of TCRs sequenced per sample and were expressed as counts per million. TRAV1-2 paired with TRAJ12, TRAJ20 or TRAJ33 defined MAIT TCRs, while TRAV10 paired with TRAJ18 defined iNKT TCRs. VDJdb, accessed 1 November 2021, was searched for CMV, EBV and SARS-CoV-2 annotated TCRs, with TCRs annotated for multiple antigens excluded. Using fastp trimming at Q25 and MiXCR clonotype assembly, TCRdb reanalyzed the public sequencing data and kept in-frame beta chains. Each CDR3 protein appears once, grouped with its most common genes and DNA. The V and J calls were determined by TCRdb, not by the authors. Here the sample has roughly 48,000 distinct CDR3 sequences; around 7.5% occur a single time. The ten largest clonotypes hold about a tenth of the sample.

Sequences were obtained from whole blood. The chain was built from TRBV20-1 and TRBJ1-1; the D segment cannot be called with confidence. The receptor was isolated from an adult who was a healthcare worker with PCR-confirmed SARS-CoV-2 infection or an uninfected control (not recorded which). The CDR3 sequence is CSARDRLLNTEAFF. The DNA sequence is TGCAGTGCTAGAGATCGACTGCTAAACACTGAAGCTTTCTTT.